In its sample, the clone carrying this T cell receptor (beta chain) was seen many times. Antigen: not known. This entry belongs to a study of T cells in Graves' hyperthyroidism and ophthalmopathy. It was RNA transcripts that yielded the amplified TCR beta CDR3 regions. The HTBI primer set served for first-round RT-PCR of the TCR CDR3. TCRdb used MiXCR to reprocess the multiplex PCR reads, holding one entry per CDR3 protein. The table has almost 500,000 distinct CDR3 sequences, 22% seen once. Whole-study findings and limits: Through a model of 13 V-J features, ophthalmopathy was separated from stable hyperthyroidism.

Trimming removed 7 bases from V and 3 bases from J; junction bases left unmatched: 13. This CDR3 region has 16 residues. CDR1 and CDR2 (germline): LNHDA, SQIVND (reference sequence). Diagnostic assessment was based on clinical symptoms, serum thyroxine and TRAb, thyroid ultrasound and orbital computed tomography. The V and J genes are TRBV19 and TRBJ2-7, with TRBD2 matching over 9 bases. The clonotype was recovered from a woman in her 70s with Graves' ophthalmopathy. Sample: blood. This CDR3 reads CASTFRGASGIYEQYF. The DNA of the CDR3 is TGTGCCAGTACCTTCCGAGGGGCTAGCGGGATCTACGAGCAGTACTTC.